This T cell receptor beta chain was sequenced during a study of shared clonotypes between healthy human individuals. Only in-frame clones appear in the TCRdb table, and some are missing; sequencing was by immunoSEQ multiplex PCR. This table holds around 370,000 clones, roughly 96% found once. This clone has a single count. The sequence was obtained from a man aged 25 to 40 in good health. Specimen: memory CD8+ T cells sorted from blood. Subset noted: CD45RO+ cells pooled with CCR7-negative TemRA cells.

CDR3 nucleotide sequence: TGTGCCAGCAGTGAGCGGGGACAGAACACCGGGGAGCTGTTTTTT. The encoded protein is CASSERGQNTGELFF. This chain links TRBV6-4 with TRBJ2-2; possibly TRBD1 or TRBD2 for D (6 bases each). The CDR3 covers 15 residues. V dropped 3 bases and J dropped 1 base, with 9 bases sitting between them. Germline loops: CDR1 MRHNA, CDR2 SNTAGT.